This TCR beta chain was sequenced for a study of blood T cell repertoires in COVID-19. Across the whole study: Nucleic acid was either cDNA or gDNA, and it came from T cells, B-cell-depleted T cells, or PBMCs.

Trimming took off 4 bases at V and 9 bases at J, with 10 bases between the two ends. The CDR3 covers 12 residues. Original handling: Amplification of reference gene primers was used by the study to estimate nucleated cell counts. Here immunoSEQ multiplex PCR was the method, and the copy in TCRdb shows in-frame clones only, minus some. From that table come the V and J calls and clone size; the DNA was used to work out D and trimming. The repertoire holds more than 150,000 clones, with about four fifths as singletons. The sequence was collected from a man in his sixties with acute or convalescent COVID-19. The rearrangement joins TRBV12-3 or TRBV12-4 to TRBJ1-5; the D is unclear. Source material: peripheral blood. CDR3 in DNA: TGTGCCAGCAGTTCCCATCCGGGGCCCCAGCATTTT. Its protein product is CASSSHPGPQHF.